A selection of T cell receptor beta chains follows, all from one sample in a study of shared clonotypes between healthy human individuals. This table comes from immunoSEQ multiplex PCR, and its TCRdb copy is limited to in-frame clones, with some not included. This table has about 2 million clones, just under 95% appearing once. The sample consisted of naive CD8+ T cells sorted from blood. The receptors come from a man between 18 and 35 years old in good health. Both conserved end residues are part of each CDR3. Fields, in order: J gene, clone size, V gene, D gene, CDR3 DNA, CDR3 protein. The D gene is left open where the match is weak. A clone size is listed for some rows: how often the clone was seen (once, few, many), or a class if it is expanded.

TRBJ2-6	-	TRBV5-1	-	TGCGCCAGCAGCGTGTTAAGCTCTGGGGCCAACGTCCTGACTTTC	CASSVLSSGANVLTF
TRBJ2-1	-	TRBV7-9	-	TGTGCCAGCAGCGTTACAGGGCCTAATGAGCAGTTCTTC	CASSVTGPNEQFF
TRBJ2-7	-	TRBV11-2	-	TGTGCCAGCGGGGTTGGGGGCTCCTACGAGCAGTACTTC	CASGVGGSYEQYF
TRBJ2-7	-	TRBV9	-	TGTGCCAGCAGCGTAGGGGTGGAGTACGAGCAGTACTTC	CASSVGVEYEQYF
TRBJ2-2	-	TRBV4-3	-	TGCGCCAGCAGCCCCACCGGGTACGGGGAGCTGTTTTTT	CASSPTGYGELFF
TRBJ2-3	-	TRBV30	-	TGTGCCTGGAGTGCAGGGGGACTTGGCACAGATACGCAGTATTTT	CAWSAGGLGTDTQYF
TRBJ2-7	once	TRBV4-1	-	TGCGCCAGCAGCCCTCGACAGTCCTACGAGCAGTACTTC	CASSPRQSYEQYF
TRBJ2-7	-	TRBV19	-	TGTGCCAGTAGTCCCACTTACTCGAACGCCTACGAGCAGTACTTC	CASSPTYSNAYEQYF
TRBJ2-3	-	TRBV27	TRBD1	TGTGCCAGCAGTATACAGGGGGCGCCCACAGATACGCAGTATTTT	CASSIQGAPTDTQYF
TRBJ1-4	-	TRBV29-1	TRBD1	TGCAGCAGGGGGCCCCCCTGGCAGAAGGGTCGGAAACTGTTTTTT	CSRGPPWQKGRKLFF
TRBJ2-4	-	TRBV29-1	TRBD1	TGCAGCGTTGAGGAACAGGGGGTTAACATTCAGTACTTC	CSVEEQGVNIQYF
TRBJ2-3	-	TRBV27	TRBD2	TGTGCCAGCAGTTTATCGATATTGGTGGGAGGGCCCACAGATACGCAGTATTTT	CASSLSILVGGPTDTQYF
TRBJ2-1	-	TRBV9	-	TGTGCCAGCAGCGTAGTTGGCAACAATGAGCAGTTCTTC	CASSVVGNNEQFF
TRBJ2-7	once	TRBV10-1	TRBD2	TGCGCCAGCAGTGAGTTGGGACTAGCGGGAGAAACCTACGAGCAGTACTTC	CASSELGLAGETYEQYF
TRBJ2-4	few	TRBV19	TRBD2	TGTGCCAGTAATGGACTAGCGGGAGCCAAAAACATTCAGTACTTC	CASNGLAGAKNIQYF
TRBJ2-7	-	TRBV27	-	TGTGCCAGCAGTTTATCGGAGGTAGGGATTCTCGAGCAGTACTTC	CASSLSEVGILEQYF
TRBJ1-2	-	TRBV5-8	-	TGTGCCAGCAGCTGGCCCTCGGTCGGCTATGGCTACACCTTC	CASSWPSVGYGYTF
TRBJ2-2	few	TRBV27	-	TGTGCCAGCAGGGACGGGAACACCGGGGAGCTGTTTTTT	CASRDGNTGELFF
TRBJ2-6	-	TRBV7-3	-	TGTGCCAGCAGCTTATCAGGGTCGGGGGCCAACGTCCTGACTTTC	CASSLSGSGANVLTF
TRBJ1-6	-	TRBV5-1	TRBD1	TGCGCCAGCAGCGGAGGGACAGGGGGCGAATTATCACCCCTCCACTTT	CASSGGTGGELSPLHF
TRBJ2-5	-	TRBV5-6	-	TGTGCCAGCAGCTTCGGGGAAGGGTTTGAGACCCAGTACTTC	CASSFGEGFETQYF
TRBJ2-1	-	TRBV29-1	-	TGCAGCGTTGATGGGTATCATGAGCAGTTCTTC	CSVDGYHEQFF
TRBJ2-3	-	TRBV11-2	TRBD1	TGTGCCAGCAGCTCGGACAGGGACACTAGCACAGATACGCAGTATTTT	CASSSDRDTSTDTQYF
TRBJ1-5	-	TRBV7-9	-	TGTGCCAGCAGCGTAGATGACATGGTGGGGGCCCAGCATTTT	CASSVDDMVGAQHF
TRBJ2-7	-	TRBV5-4	-	TGTGCCAGCAGCTCGAGGGCAGACGAGCAGTACTTC	CASSSRADEQYF
TRBJ2-7	-	TRBV25-1	TRBD2	TGTGCCAGCAGCTGGGGAGGGTCCCACGAGCAGTACTTC	CASSWGGSHEQYF
TRBJ1-5	-	TRBV27	-	TGTGCCAGCGGACTTTTTAGCGGCTCGGGCAATCAGCCCCAGCATTTT	CASGLFSGSGNQPQHF
TRBJ1-5	few	TRBV2	-	TGTGCCCTCAGGAGGGGCACTAATCAGCCCCAGCATTTT	CALRRGTNQPQHF
TRBJ2-7	-	TRBV19	TRBD2	TGTGCCAGTAGTATGGGCGAGGAAAGCGGGAGCGAGCAGTACTTC	CASSMGEESGSEQYF
TRBJ2-1	-	TRBV6-5	-	TGTGCCAGCAGTTACGCCGGATTAGAGCAGTTCTTC	CASSYAGLEQFF
TRBJ2-3	-	TRBV15	TRBD2	TGTGCCACCAGCCTCTATAGCGGGGGGCCTCCTCAGGATACGCAGTATTTT	CATSLYSGGPPQDTQYF
TRBJ2-5	once	TRBV5-4	-	TGTGCCAGCAGCTTGGCTGGTTTGGGTAAAGAGACCCAGTACTTC	CASSLAGLGKETQYF
TRBJ1-1	-	TRBV19	-	TGTGCCAGTAGCATGGGGGGAACTGAAGCTTTCTTT	CASSMGGTEAFF
TRBJ1-2	-	TRBV2	-	TGTGCCAGCAGTGAACCTGGATACAATCCGGTAGGGGGCTACACCTTC	CASSEPGYNPVGGYTF
TRBJ2-7	-	TRBV7-9	-	TGTGCCAGCAGCTTAGGTCAGAATCTTTACGAGCAGTACTTC	CASSLGQNLYEQYF